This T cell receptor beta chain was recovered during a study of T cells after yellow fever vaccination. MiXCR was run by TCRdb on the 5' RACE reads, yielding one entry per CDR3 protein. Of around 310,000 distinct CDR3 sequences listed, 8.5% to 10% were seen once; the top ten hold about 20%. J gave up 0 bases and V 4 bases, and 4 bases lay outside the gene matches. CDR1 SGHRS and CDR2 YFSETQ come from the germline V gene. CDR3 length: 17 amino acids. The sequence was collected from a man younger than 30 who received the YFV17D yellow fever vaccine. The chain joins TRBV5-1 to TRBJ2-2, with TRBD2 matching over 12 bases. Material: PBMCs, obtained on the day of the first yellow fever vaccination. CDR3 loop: CASSQLAGGANTGELFF. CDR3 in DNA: TGCGCCAGCAGCCAACTAGCGGGGGGAGCGAACACCGGGGAGCTGTTTTTT.